The sequence of this TCR beta chain was determined in a study of T cell changes during pregnancy in multiple sclerosis. Here immunoSEQ multiplex PCR was the method, and the copy in TCRdb shows in-frame clones only, minus some. The sample has tens of thousands of clones, approximately 92% seen once. The CDR3 has 13 amino acids. Per germline, CDR1 GTSNPN and CDR2 SVGIG (reference sequence). Trimming stripped 4 bases from V and 2 bases from J, with 9 bases between. This clone turned up a few times. This TCR came from a female donor in good health, enrolled as a control in a pregnancy study. Sequenced here: peripheral blood, sampled in the second trimester of pregnancy. The rearrangement links TRBV30 to TRBJ1-5, with TRBD1 as a possible D gene (5 bases). CDR3 sequence: CAWTLGGNQPQHF. DNA for the CDR3: TGTGCCTGGACCCTAGGGGGCAATCAGCCCCAGCATTTT.